The clone carrying this TCR beta chain is medium-sized by share. The entry originates in a study of spatial heterogeneity in lung cancer. Background on the study: Among detected sequences, beta-chain ones consistently exceeded alpha-chain ones in number. Across the raw uncorrected reads, a unique TCR and UMI combination was observed, on average, more than ten times.

The time point is: sample taken at primary tumor resection. Whole RNA, which was extracted from tumor, nontumor lung tissue or frozen PBMC, was sequenced without any cell sorting. Samples were donated by 72 untreated early-stage non-small cell lung cancer patients. Every TCR cDNA molecule carried a tag that served as a unique molecular identifier. TCRdb recomputed calls from the 5' RACE reads with MiXCR, one row per CDR3 protein. The top ten clones hold roughly 13% of a sample with more than 3,500 distinct CDR3 sequences, 25% to 30% of them seen once. Germline V lookup: CDR1 SGHTA, CDR2 FQGNSA. The junction had 8 bases not matched to a gene; V was cut back by 1 base and J by 8 bases. The CDR3 length is 17 residues.

This receptor was taken from a male donor with early-stage non-small cell lung cancer. The genes are TRBV7-2 and TRBJ2-2; 12 positions match TRBD1. This specimen was normal lung tissue next to the tumor, taken at surgery. The CDR3 is CASSLVAGQGARGELFF. The CDR3 bases are TGTGCCAGCAGCTTAGTTGCGGGACAGGGGGCGCGAGGGGAGCTGTTTTTT. The whole variable domain, filled in from reference TRBV7-2 and TRBJ2-2, reads GAGVSQSPSNKVTEKGKDVELRCDPISGHTALYWYRQSLGQGLEFLIYFQGNSAPDKSGLPSDRFSAERTGGSVSTLTIQRTQQEDSAVYLCASSLVAGQGARGELFFGEGSRLTVL.